The clone carrying this TCR beta chain came up many times. Its antigen is unidentified. The sample originates from a study of prognosis after radiotherapy for stage I lung cancer. Study information: Non-small cell lung cancer patients were all deemed medically inoperable. Broader study findings: Unique TCR clone counts were lower following stereotactic body radiation therapy (median 10,088 versus 6,861).

Two-round multiplex PCR on genomic DNA was the method by which TCR beta CDR3 was amplified. The authors ran first-round PCR with primers specific to each TRBV and TRBJ gene. In TCRdb, the multiplex PCR reads were re-called with MiXCR into one record per CDR3 protein. Of 30,000 to 40,000 distinct CDR3 sequences in the sample, 32% were seen once. From germline, CDR1 is MNHGY and CDR2 SVAAGI. CDR3 length: 17 residues. Losses at the gene ends were 3 bases for V and 0 bases for J; bases not matched to a gene: 10. This specimen was PBMCs, taken before or after stereotactic body radiation therapy (not recorded which). This receptor was identified in a donor over 45 with non-small cell lung cancer. The V and J genes are TRBV6-9 and TRBJ2-5; 7 nucleotides match TRBD2. For the CDR3, the DNA is TGTGCCAGCAGTTACCCAACCGGGGGGAGCGACCAAGAGACCCAGTACTTC. It codes for CASSYPTGGSDQETQYF.